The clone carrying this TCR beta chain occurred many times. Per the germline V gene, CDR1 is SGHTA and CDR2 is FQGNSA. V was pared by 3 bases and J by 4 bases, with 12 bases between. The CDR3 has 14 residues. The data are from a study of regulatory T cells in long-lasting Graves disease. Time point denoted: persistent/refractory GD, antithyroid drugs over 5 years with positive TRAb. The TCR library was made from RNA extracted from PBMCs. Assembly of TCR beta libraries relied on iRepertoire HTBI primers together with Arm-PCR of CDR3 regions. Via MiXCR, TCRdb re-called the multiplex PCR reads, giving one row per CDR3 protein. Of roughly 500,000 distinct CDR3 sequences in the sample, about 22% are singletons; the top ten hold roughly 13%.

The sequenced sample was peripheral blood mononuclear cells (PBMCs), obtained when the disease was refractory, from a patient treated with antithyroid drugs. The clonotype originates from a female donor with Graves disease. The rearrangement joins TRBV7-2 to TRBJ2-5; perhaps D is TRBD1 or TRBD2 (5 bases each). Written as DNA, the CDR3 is TGTGCCAGCAGCTTCTCTTTTGGGGGAGAGACCCAGTACTTC. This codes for CASSFSFGGETQYF.